These 18 T cell receptor beta chains share one sample of origin, sequenced in a study of blood T cell repertoires in COVID-19. Repertoires were generated with immunoSEQ multiplex PCR, while TCRdb's copy carries only in-frame clones and drops some. The sample has under 300,000 clones; around 87% are singletons. Material for sequencing was PBMCs or T cells enriched from blood (not recorded which). All receptors come from a woman between 50 and 59 years old who had recovered from COVID-19.

The chain has TRBV4-1 and TRBJ2-7; TRBD1 matches at 7 bases. The V and J ends lost 0 bases and 2 bases, in that order; junction bases with no gene match: 7. This CDR3 contains 16 residues. CDR1 is MGHRA and CDR2 is YSYEKL in the germline V gene. The CDR3: CASSQDFDRVAYEQYF. CDR3 bases: TGCGCCAGCAGCCAAGATTTCGACAGGGTGGCCTACGAGCAGTACTTC.

J is TRBJ2-3 and V is TRBV19; 7 nucleotides align to TRBD2. Germline V gives CDR1 LNHDA, CDR2 SQIVND (reference sequence). The ends lost 4 bases at V and 0 bases at J; junction bases unmatched: 4. This CDR3 contains 15 residues. This chain's CDR3 is CASSRWRESTDTQYF. CDR3 bases: TGTGCCAGTAGTAGGTGGCGGGAGAGCACAGATACGCAGTATTTT.

The J gene is TRBJ2-7, the V gene TRBV5-1; D might be TRBD2 (6 bases). The ends were cut back, 2 bases at V and 4 bases at J, with 16 bases in the middle. CDR1 and CDR2 from the germline V gene are SGHRS and YFSETQ. This CDR3 spans 15 amino acids. The CDR3 loop reads CASSLRIGTLYEQYF. The CDR3 DNA follows: TGCGCCAGCAGCTTACGGATAGGGACTCTATACGAGCAGTACTTC.

The chain couples TRBV11-2 to TRBJ2-7; TRBD2 matches at 10 bases. The CDR3 has 14 residues. CDR1 and CDR2 (germline): SGHAT, FQNNGV. The ends lost 5 bases at V and 6 bases at J; junction bases unmatched: 7. CDR3 sequence reads: CASSLSGRAFEQYF. The DNA for the CDR3 is TGTGCCAGCAGCCTGAGCGGGAGGGCCTTCGAGCAGTACTTC.

This chain links TRBV18 with TRBJ2-2; 9 bases are a match to TRBD2. Trimming at V came to 2 bases and at J to 6 bases, leaving 1 base not matched to a gene. This CDR3 is built from 14 residues. Germline V gene lookup returns CDR1 KGHSH and CDR2 LQKENI. CDR3 residues: CASSPSSGAGELFF. The CDR3 DNA sequence: TGTGCCAGCTCACCATCTAGCGGGGCCGGGGAGCTGTTTTTT. The entire variable domain, with the rest obtained from reference TRBV18 and TRBJ2-2, is as follows: NAGVMQNPRHLVRRRGQEARLRCSPMKGHSHVYWYRQLPEEGLKFMVYLQKENIIDESGMPKERFSAEFPKEGPSILRIQQVVRGDSAAYFCASSPSSGAGELFFGEGSRLTVL.

The rearrangement links TRBV18 to TRBJ2-1; the D is unclear. The CDR3 totals 15 residues. Germline lookup yields CDR1 KGHSH and CDR2 LQKENI. Deletions cut 3 bases from V and 5 bases from J, with 14 bases between. CDR3 nucleotide sequence: TGTGCCAGCTCACCTTCGACTCCCCGAAACAATGAGCAGTTCTTC. Translation: CASSPSTPRNNEQFF. The entire variable domain, with the rest obtained from reference TRBV18 and TRBJ2-1, is as follows: NAGVMQNPRHLVRRRGQEARLRCSPMKGHSHVYWYRQLPEEGLKFMVYLQKENIIDESGMPKERFSAEFPKEGPSILRIQQVVRGDSAAYFCASSPSTPRNNEQFFGPGTRLTVL.

The chain uses TRBV2 and TRBJ2-4; 10 nucleotides line up with TRBD2. CDR3 length equals 15 residues. Germline CDR1 reads SNHLY; CDR2 reads FYNNEI. Trimming cost V 6 bases and J 5 bases; bases outside gene matches: 7. CDR3 region: CASSPEREGENIQYF. DNA of the CDR3: TGTGCCAGCAGCCCAGAGCGGGAGGGCGAAAACATTCAGTACTTC.

This chain connects TRBV7-9 to TRBJ2-5, with TRBD1 matching 7 bases. The CDR3 spans 13 residues. CDR1 and CDR2 (germline): SEHNR, FQNEAQ (reference sequence). J was trimmed by 5 bases and V by 4 bases; bases with no gene match: 4. CDR3 sequence reads: CASSSTGLETQYF. For the CDR3, the DNA is TGTGCCAGCAGCTCGACAGGGCTGGAGACCCAGTACTTC. Combining the CDR3 with reference TRBV7-9 and TRBJ2-5 gives the whole variable domain DTGVSQNPRHKITKRGQNVTFRCDPISEHNRLYWYRQTLGQGPEFLTYFQNEAQLEKSRLLSDRFSAERPKGSFSTLEIQRTEQGDSAMYLCASSSTGLETQYFGPGTRLLVL.

This clone was detected once. The gene calls are TRBV30 and TRBJ2-1; no firm D call. CDR1 is GTSNPN and CDR2 is SVGIG in the germline V gene (reference sequence). This CDR3 is 11 amino acids long. V shed 5 bases and J shed 10 bases, with 12 bases lying between them. CDR3 nucleotides: TGTGCCTGGGGTGCATTGGAGGAGCAGTTCTTC. This gives the protein CAWGALEEQFF.

The chain employs TRBV7-2 and TRBJ2-1; 10 positions agree with TRBD2. Per germline, CDR1 SGHTA and CDR2 FQGNSA. V shed 0 bases and J 6 bases; nucleotides not matched to a gene: 5. The CDR3 runs 16 residues. CDR3 in amino acids: CASSLAGLAGVNEQFF. Here the CDR3 DNA reads TGTGCCAGCAGCTTAGCCGGGCTAGCGGGAGTCAATGAGCAGTTCTTC.

The chain recombines TRBV11-1 with TRBJ2-1, with D uncertain. The ends were cut back, 1 base at V and 8 bases at J, with 15 bases in the middle. CDR1 and CDR2 from the germline V gene are SGHAT and FQDESV (reference sequence). The CDR3 is 15 amino acids. DNA for the CDR3: TGTGCCAGCAGCTTAGAAGTATCTCTTAGTGATGAGCAGTTCTTC. Amino acid sequence: CASSLEVSLSDEQFF. Full variable domain (rest looked up from reference TRBV11-1 and TRBJ2-1): EAEVAQSPRYKITEKSQAVAFWCDPISGHATLYWYRQILGQGPELLVQFQDESVVDDSQLPKDRFSAERLKGVDSTLKIQPAELGDSAMYLCASSLEVSLSDEQFFGPGTRLTVL.

The CDR3 loop reads CASSPDSGEQFF. DNA of the CDR3: TGTGCCAGCAGCCCCGACTCGGGTGAGCAGTTCTTC. This chain connects TRBV6-4 to TRBJ2-1; D gene unclear. Germline V gene data show CDR1 as MRHNA and CDR2 as SNTAGT. CDR3 size: 12 residues. Trimming stripped 6 bases from V and 9 bases from J, with 12 bases between.

The V gene is TRBV28, the J gene TRBJ2-1; D is possibly TRBD1 (5 bases). The ends were cut back, 2 bases at V and 3 bases at J, with 8 bases in the middle. The CDR3 has 14 amino acids. Germline V gene sequence: CDR1 MDHEN, CDR2 SYDVKM. This CDR3 reads CASSLQQGYNEQFF. The CDR3 nucleotides read TGTGCCAGCAGTTTACAGCAGGGCTACAATGAGCAGTTCTTC. The full variable domain, its missing parts supplied by reference TRBV28 and TRBJ2-1, is DVKVTQSSRYLVKRTGEKVFLECVQDMDHENMFWYRQDPGLGLRLIYFSYDVKMKEKGDIPEGYSVSREKKERFSLILESASTNQTSMYLCASSLQQGYNEQFFGPGTRLTVL.

The CDR3 nucleotides read TGCGCCAGCAGCGGTTCGACAGGGTCCCCTGAAGCTTTCTTT. Amino acids: CASSGSTGSPEAFF. The chain has TRBV5-1 and TRBJ1-1; 7 nucleotides agree with TRBD1. Losses at the gene ends were 4 bases for V and 6 bases for J; bases not matched to a gene: 9. CDR1 and CDR2 (germline): SGHRS, YFSETQ. The CDR3 loop spans 14 amino acids.

In this sample, this clone turned up a few times. The J gene is TRBJ1-1, the V gene TRBV6-2 or TRBV6-3; D gene uncertain. Germline CDR1 MNHEY, CDR2 SVGEGT. This CDR3 comprises 16 residues. The V end was cut by 0 bases, the J end by 1 base, with 12 bases between. The CDR3 reads CASSYSVPTANTEAFF. The CDR3 nucleotides read TGTGCCAGCAGTTACTCGGTTCCAACAGCGAACACTGAAGCTTTCTTT.

This chain links TRBV18 with TRBJ1-5, with D possibly being TRBD1 (6 bases). The ends were cut back, 3 bases at V and 7 bases at J, with 13 bases in the middle. The germline V gene has CDR1 KGHSH and CDR2 LQKENI. This CDR3 contains 14 residues. CDR3 coding DNA: TGTGCCAGCTCACCGGACGACACAGGGCAGCCCCAGCATTTT. Its translation is CASSPDDTGQPQHF.

This chain links TRBV9 with TRBJ1-6, with D maybe TRBD1 (5 bases). The CDR3 runs to 15 residues. Between the trimmed V and J ends, which lost 4 bases and 6 bases, there was a span of 14 bases. Looked up from germline, CDR1 is SGDLS and CDR2 is YYNGEE. CDR3 sequence reads: CASSISDSTNSPLHF. The CDR3 DNA reads as TGTGCCAGCAGCATCTCCGACAGTACTAATTCACCCCTCCACTTT.

With regard to this clone: A junction end diverges from the germline sequence, so it may reflect a read error. The V gene is TRBV19, the J gene TRBJ2-7, with 8 bases identical to TRBD2. The CDR3 sequence is 14 residues long. Germline assignment: CDR1 LNHDA and CDR2 SQIVND (reference sequence). Here the CDR3 DNA reads TGTGCCAGTAGTGGTACAGCGGGAGCTTCCCCACCCATCTTC. Translating it yields CASSGTAGASPPIF.